Listed here are 28 T cell receptor beta chains from one sample, sequenced in a study of blood T cell repertoires in COVID-19. Profiling relied on immunoSEQ multiplex PCR, and the TCRdb table lists in-frame clones only, not all of them. Counted here are 300,000 to 400,000 clones, 75% to 85% occurring once; the ten biggest clones make up approximately 7.5%. The sequencing sample was made of peripheral blood. The receptors derive from a human donor in a cohort sampled during active COVID-19.

The genes are TRBV6-5 and TRBJ1-1; D may be TRBD1 (6 bases). CDR1 and CDR2 (germline): MNHEY, SVGAGI. Trimming pared 8 bases from V and 6 bases from J, leaving 13 bases between. The CDR3 sequence is 12 residues long. The CDR3 sequence: CASGGLAAEAFF. The CDR3 nucleotides read TGTGCCAGCGGGGGCCTCGCCGCTGAAGCTTTCTTT.

The chain joins TRBV15 to TRBJ1-5; a possible D gene is TRBD1 (6 bases). Trimming removed 8 bases at V and 0 bases at J, with 14 bases between. CDR1 and CDR2 (germline): LNHNV, YYDKDF (reference sequence). This CDR3 is 15 amino acids long. DNA for the CDR3: TGTGCCACCGTCAGGGGACACGATAGCAATCAGCCCCAGCATTTT. Its translation is CATVRGHDSNQPQHF.

The chain links TRBV19 to TRBJ2-2, with D possibly matching TRBD1 (5 bases). This CDR3 region has 14 residues. The V and J ends lost 7 bases and 6 bases respectively, with 15 bases between them. Germline CDR1 and CDR2: LNHDA and SQIVND (reference sequence). CDR3 DNA: TGTGCCAGTAAAGTCCCAGGGAAGTCCGGGGAGCTGTTTTTT. It specifies CASKVPGKSGELFF. The entire variable domain, with the rest obtained from reference TRBV19 and TRBJ2-2, is as follows: DGGITQSPKYLFRKEGQNVTLSCEQNLNHDAMYWYRQDPGQGLRLIYYSQIVNDFQKGDIAEGYSVSREKKESFPLTVTSAQKNPTAFYLCASKVPGKSGELFFGEGSRLTVL.

This sequence joins TRBV7-8 and TRBJ1-6; TRBD1 agrees at 8 bases. The germline gives CDR1 SGHVS, CDR2 FQNEAQ. This CDR3 has 15 amino acids. V shed 5 bases, J shed 7 bases, and the junction held 7 bases outside the gene matches. CDR3 in DNA: TGTGCCAGCAGCAGCAGGGGGCTGGGGAATTCACCCCTCCACTTT. This gives the protein CASSSRGLGNSPLHF.

A single count supports this clone. V usage is TRBV9 and J usage is TRBJ1-2, with D maybe TRBD1 (5 bases). Trimming shortened V by 0 bases and J by 5 bases, and 14 bases separated the two germline ends. The CDR3 spans 15 residues. Germline V gene data show CDR1 as SGDLS and CDR2 as YYNGEE. CDR3 sequence: CASSVVLGGEYGYTF. CDR3 coding DNA: TGTGCCAGCAGCGTAGTTTTGGGGGGTGAATATGGCTACACCTTC. The full variable domain, completed using reference TRBV9 and TRBJ1-2, is DSGVTQTPKHLITATGQRVTLRCSPRSGDLSVYWYQQSLDQGLQFLIQYYNGEERAKGNILERFSAQQFPDLHSELNLSSLELGDSALYFCASSVVLGGEYGYTFGSGTRLTVV.

Worth noting for this clone: The junction and the germline gene differ at one end; a read error may be behind it. The rearrangement links TRBV12-3 or TRBV12-4 to TRBJ2-7; D remains ambiguous. CDR3 size: 13 residues. In DNA form, the CDR3 reads TGTGCCAGCAGTCGTTCCCTCTCCTACGGGCAGTACTTC. Its protein is CASSRSLSYGQYF.

This rearrangement joins TRBV5-1 to TRBJ1-1, with a tentative D call TRBD1 (5 bases). The V and J ends lost 3 bases and 1 base respectively, with 10 bases between them. CDR3 length: 14 residues. Germline V CDR1 and CDR2: SGHRS, YFSETQ. The CDR3 sequence is CASSSLGRNTEAFF. DNA for the CDR3: TGCGCCAGCAGCTCTTTGGGGCGGAACACTGAAGCTTTCTTT.

The V call is TRBV24-1, the J call TRBJ1-2, with 7 bases fitting TRBD1. CDR1 KGHDR and CDR2 SFDVKD come from the germline V gene. The CDR3 has 14 residues. The ends lost 4 bases at V and 4 bases at J; junction bases unmatched: 5. The CDR3 DNA sequence: TGTGCCACCAGTGAAACAGGGGTGACCTATGGCTACACCTTC. Amino acids: CATSETGVTYGYTF.

The chain employs TRBV18 and TRBJ1-1; no definite D call. CDR3 size: 16 residues. Trimming took 6 bases from V and 1 from J, leaving 18 bases between them. Germline CDR1 is KGHSH and CDR2 is LQKENI. The CDR3 nucleotides read TGTGCCAGCTCTAGGAGCGTGACCGGATGGAACACTGAAGCTTTCTTT. It translates to CASSRSVTGWNTEAFF.

Worth noting for this clone: Other DNA sequences in this sample translate to the same CDR3. The genes are TRBV5-1 and TRBJ2-7; TRBD2 might be the D (5 bases). CDR1 SGHRS and CDR2 YFSETQ come from the germline V gene. CDR3 length equals 13 residues. V lost 4 bases and J lost 6, with 14 bases in between. CDR3 in amino acids: CASSSGLAGEQYF. The CDR3 nucleotides read TGCGCCAGCAGCAGCGGACTGGCCGGCGAGCAGTACTTC.

The rearrangement joins TRBV5-1 to TRBJ2-1; perhaps TRBD2 as D (5 bases). V lost 3 bases and J lost 4, with 14 bases in between. Germline V gene sequence: CDR1 SGHRS, CDR2 YFSETQ. This CDR3 has 15 amino acids. This CDR3 is CASSSLATTYNEQFF. The DNA for the CDR3 is TGCGCCAGCAGCTCCCTAGCAACTACGTACAATGAGCAGTTCTTC.

On this clone itself: The sample contains more than one DNA sequence encoding this CDR3. The V call is TRBV20-1, the J call TRBJ1-2, with D unresolved. V dropped 3 bases and J dropped 5 bases, with 10 bases sitting between them. This CDR3 has 12 residues. CDR1 and CDR2 (germline): DFQATT, SNEGSKA (reference sequence). The CDR3 protein is CSASSGGYGYTF. CDR3 bases: TGCAGTGCTAGTTCAGGAGGATATGGCTACACCTTC.

The chain uses TRBV9 and TRBJ1-2; unclear D gene. V gave up 0 bases and J gave up 6 bases, with 15 bases separating them. Germline V gene sequence: CDR1 SGDLS, CDR2 YYNGEE. This CDR3 contains 15 residues. The CDR3 spells CASSVDVDPIDGYTF. CDR3 bases: TGTGCCAGCAGCGTAGACGTAGATCCGATAGATGGCTACACCTTC.

The chain couples TRBV5-3 to TRBJ2-7; D perhaps matches TRBD2 (6 bases). TRBV5-3 is flagged as an ORF with uncertain function. V gave up 3 bases and J gave up 0 bases, with 16 bases separating them. This CDR3 spans 16 amino acids. The chain's CDR3 is CARSWGVFAGSYEQYF. Written as DNA, the CDR3 is TGTGCCAGAAGCTGGGGGGTATTTGCAGGCTCCTACGAGCAGTACTTC.

This chain connects TRBV24-1 to TRBJ2-3; 10 positions match TRBD2. This CDR3 region has 15 residues. The germline V gene encodes CDR1 KGHDR and CDR2 SFDVKD. Trimming at V came to 7 bases and at J to 4 bases, leaving 7 bases not matched to a gene. The CDR3, as DNA: TGTGCCACCAGCAGAGGAGCGGGGGGGGCAGATACGCAGTATTTT. This encodes CATSRGAGGADTQYF.

The chain links TRBV9 to TRBJ1-3; 8 bases match TRBD1. The CDR3 is 15 amino acids. Germline V gives CDR1 SGDLS, CDR2 YYNGEE. After removal of 4 bases from V and 2 bases from J, the junction contained 5 bases not matched to a gene. The CDR3: CASSLRTGPGNTIYF. In nucleotides, the CDR3 is TGTGCCAGCAGCCTTCGGACAGGGCCTGGAAACACCATATATTTT.

The gene calls are TRBV6-4 and TRBJ2-3, with TRBD2 matching over 9 bases. Unmatched junction bases numbered 5, after V lost 0 bases and J lost 1 base. The CDR3 consists of 17 residues. The germline gives CDR1 MRHNA, CDR2 SNTAGT. The CDR3 loop is CASSDSGGGAGTDTQYF. CDR3 in DNA: TGTGCCAGCAGTGACTCCGGCGGGGGGGCTGGCACAGATACGCAGTATTTT.

This clone has only a few counts. CDR3 sequence reads: CAWSHGYTEAFF. CDR3 nucleotide sequence: TGTGCCTGGAGTCACGGTTACACTGAAGCTTTCTTT. J is TRBJ1-1 and V is TRBV30; no reliable D call. Germline loops: CDR1 GTSNPN, CDR2 SVGIG (reference sequence). This CDR3 spans 12 amino acids. V dropped 2 bases and J dropped 3 bases, with 7 bases sitting between them.

This chain uses TRBV15 with TRBJ1-2, with TRBD1 as a possible D gene (6 bases). CDR3 length equals 14 residues. V was shortened by 5 bases and J by 4 bases, with 14 bases between the two germline ends. Germline V gives CDR1 LNHNV, CDR2 YYDKDF (reference sequence). The DNA for the CDR3 is TGTGCCACCAGCCATGGACAGACCTCCTATGGCTACACCTTC. It specifies CATSHGQTSYGYTF.

This clone occurred many times. This chain uses TRBV4-1 with TRBJ1-5, with 10 bases identical to TRBD1. Trimming at V came to 1 base and at J to 7 bases, leaving 7 bases not matched to a gene. This CDR3 region has 16 residues. Looked up from germline, CDR1 is MGHRA and CDR2 is YSYEKL. Here the CDR3 reads CASSQVGTGVIQPQHF. Here the CDR3 DNA reads TGCGCCAGCAGCCAAGTAGGGACAGGGGTAATCCAGCCCCAGCATTTT.

This sequence joins TRBV20-1 and TRBJ1-1; the D is unclear. Per germline, CDR1 DFQATT and CDR2 SNEGSKA (reference sequence). The CDR3 contains 11 residues. Trimming left V 6 bases short and J 5 bases short, with 10 bases between. The CDR3 reads CSAPRQTEAFF. The CDR3 nucleotides read TGCAGTGCCCCGCGTCAAACTGAAGCTTTCTTT.

The chain is built from TRBV29-1 and TRBJ1-2; D gene unclear. Between the trimmed V and J ends, which lost 1 base and 0 bases, there was a span of 12 bases. Germline V gene sequence: CDR1 SQVTM, CDR2 ANQGSEA. The CDR3 is made up of 15 amino acids. This CDR3 is CSVEAKTIANYGYTF. The CDR3 DNA is TGCAGCGTTGAAGCCAAGACTATAGCTAACTATGGCTACACCTTC.

This clone appeared many times. The chain couples TRBV2 to TRBJ2-2, with no clear D. The CDR3 contains 13 residues. Germline V CDR1 and CDR2: SNHLY, FYNNEI. V dropped 7 bases and J dropped 3 bases, with 9 bases sitting between them. CDR3 amino acids: CASIVADTGELFF. CDR3 nucleotides: TGTGCCAGCATAGTTGCGGACACCGGGGAGCTGTTTTTT.

The chain links TRBV5-5 to TRBJ2-5, with D unresolved. Germline loops: CDR1 SGHKS, CDR2 YYEKEE (reference sequence). Trimming took off 5 bases at V and 2 bases at J, with 10 bases between the two ends. This CDR3 spans 13 amino acids. The CDR3 region has the DNA TGTGCCAGCAGATCGGTCGATCAAGAGACCCAGTACTTC. Encoded protein: CASRSVDQETQYF.

The chain is built from TRBV7-9 and TRBJ2-7, with 10 nucleotides matching TRBD2. The CDR3 spans 14 residues. Germline CDR1 reads SEHNR; CDR2 reads FQNEAQ (reference sequence). With V trimmed by 5 bases and J by 6 bases, 7 bases remained unmatched. The CDR3 DNA reads TGTGCCAGCAGCCCCCCAGCGGGGGGGCGCGAGCAGTACTTC. Encoded protein: CASSPPAGGREQYF.

V gene TRBV9 combines with J gene TRBJ2-3, with D perhaps matching TRBD2 (6 bases). V lost 4 bases and J 4 bases, leaving 13 bases between the germline ends. The V gene's germline CDR1 is SGDLS and CDR2 YYNGEE. This CDR3 region has 14 residues. CDR3 DNA sequence: TGTGCCAGCAGCCGTACGGGGGTCTCAGATACGCAGTATTTT. This translates into CASSRTGVSDTQYF. Full variable domain (remainder filled in from reference TRBV9 and TRBJ2-3): DSGVTQTPKHLITATGQRVTLRCSPRSGDLSVYWYQQSLDQGLQFLIQYYNGEERAKGNILERFSAQQFPDLHSELNLSSLELGDSALYFCASSRTGVSDTQYFGPGTRLTVL.

The rearrangement links TRBV21-1 to TRBJ2-1; the table's D gene call, TRBD1, was not cross checked with the DNA. TRBV21-1 is termed a pseudogene. The CDR3 runs to 15 residues. The CDR3 sequence is CASSLRDRGINEQFF. The CDR3 DNA reads TGTGCCAGCAGCCTCCGGGACAGGGGTATTAATGAGCAGTTCTTC.

The gene calls are TRBV2 and TRBJ1-1; D is uncertain. Germline V gene sequence: CDR1 SNHLY, CDR2 FYNNEI. V was trimmed by 4 bases and J by 5 bases, leaving 14 bases between them. The CDR3 sequence is 14 residues long. CDR3 residues: CASSVEPGGTEAFF. CDR3 DNA: TGTGCCAGCAGTGTAGAGCCCGGCGGTACTGAAGCTTTCTTT.